Given below is one T cell receptor beta chain in context. The target antigen is unknown. Described time point: blood 4 weeks post-SBRT, at nephrectomy. Treatment here: 15 Gy SBRT to primary tumor, nephrectomy 4 weeks later. Nephrectomy followed 15 Gy stereotactic body radiation by 4 weeks. After SBRT, blood was collected at 2 and 4 weeks, plus baseline. The tumor was a clear cell renal cell carcinoma. This CDR3 has 13 residues. V lost 8 bases and J 4 bases, leaving 12 bases between the germline ends. Germline CDR1 MNHEY, CDR2 SVGAGI. This entry belongs to a study of radiation and T cells in renal cell carcinoma. Study-level findings and limits: No pretreatment tumor biopsies were available for baseline clonotypes.

Using immunoSEQ multiplex PCR, the repertoire was profiled, and TCRdb retains in-frame clones only, with some absent. The sample has 140,000 or so clones; approximately 86% are singletons. This specimen was blood, taken from a patient whose treatment included radiotherapy and nephrectomy. The sequence came from a woman aged 45 to 65 with renal cell carcinoma. The chain couples TRBV6-5 to TRBJ1-5; the D gene is possibly TRBD1 (5 bases). The CDR3: CASARGSNQPQHF. The CDR3, as DNA: TGTGCCAGCGCGAGGGGATCAAATCAGCCCCAGCATTTT.